The 17 T cell receptor beta chains in this list originate from one sample, sequenced in a study of blood T cell repertoires in COVID-19. The repertoire was sequenced with immunoSEQ multiplex PCR; TCRdb's copy has only in-frame clones and lacks some. The sample shows under 200,000 clones, about nine tenths of them seen only once. The sequenced sample consisted of peripheral blood. The receptors stem from a man between 60 and 70 years old with acute or convalescent COVID-19.

The V call is TRBV2, the J call TRBJ2-3; 7 bases are shared with TRBD2. The V gene's germline CDR1 is SNHLY and CDR2 FYNNEI. The CDR3 is 12 residues long. Unmatched junction bases numbered 3, after V lost 8 bases and J lost 4 bases. DNA of the CDR3: TGTGCCAGCGGGCGGGAGCCAGATACGCAGTATTTT. Protein: CASGREPDTQYF.

The chain links TRBV19 to TRBJ1-5, with 8 positions matching TRBD1. The CDR3 consists of 15 residues. The germline CDR1 and CDR2 sequences are LNHDA and SQIVND (reference sequence). V was clipped by 3 bases and J by 5 bases; unmatched bases: 6. CDR3 DNA sequence: TGTGCCAGTAGTATCAGGGGGCCCGGAGATCAGCCCCAGCATTTT. Residues: CASSIRGPGDQPQHF.

The chain has TRBV20-1 and TRBJ1-2, with D perhaps matching TRBD1 (6 bases). Germline CDR1 DFQATT, CDR2 SNEGSKA (reference sequence). CDR3 length: 11 amino acids. Trimming shortened V by 6 bases and J by 3 bases, and 8 bases separated the two germline ends. The CDR3 reads CSAYRDYGYTF. In DNA form, the CDR3 reads TGCAGTGCGTACAGGGACTATGGCTACACCTTC.

The rearrangement joins TRBV29-1 to TRBJ2-1; D not certain. In germline, CDR1 is SQVTM, CDR2 ANQGSEA. The CDR3 has 14 residues. V gave up 1 base and J gave up 5 bases, with 12 bases separating them. The CDR3 nucleotides read TGCAGCGTTGAAGGCCTCTGGAGAAACAATGAGCAGTTCTTC. This gives the protein CSVEGLWRNNEQFF.

Written as DNA, the CDR3 is TGTGCCAGCAGGGTAGAGGGACAGGGTTTCACTGAAGCTTTCTTT. Protein product: CASRVEGQGFTEAFF. This chain uses TRBV6-5 with TRBJ1-1, with 9 bases fitting TRBD1. The CDR3 is 15 amino acids. Germline values: CDR1 MNHEY, CDR2 SVGAGI. The ends lost 6 bases at V and 4 bases at J; junction bases unmatched: 9.

The chain uses TRBV6-6 and TRBJ1-4, with D possibly being TRBD1 (5 bases). CDR1 is MNHNY and CDR2 is SVGAGI in the germline V gene (reference sequence). V lost 6 bases, J lost 6 bases, and 20 bases lay in between. CDR3 length: 16 amino acids. The CDR3 spells CASSPQAGGEYEKLFF. CDR3 DNA sequence: TGTGCCAGCAGCCCGCAAGCCGGGGGGGAGTATGAAAAACTGTTTTTT.

The genes are TRBV2 and TRBJ2-1, with 9 bases aligning to TRBD1. This CDR3 is built from 14 residues. The V gene's germline CDR1 is SNHLY and CDR2 FYNNEI. J gave up 7 bases and V 6 bases, and 7 bases lay outside the gene matches. CDR3 sequence (DNA): TGTGCCAGCAGGCCCGGACAGGGGATGAATGAGCAGTTCTTC. Translated: CASRPGQGMNEQFF.

The V call is TRBV5-1, the J call TRBJ2-2; 8 bases align to TRBD1. The CDR3 extends over 15 amino acids. Germline CDR1 is SGHRS and CDR2 is YFSETQ. The junction had 4 bases not matched to a gene; V was cut back by 2 bases and J by 4 bases. CDR3 DNA: TGCGCCAGCAGCTTAAGACAGGGGTCCACCGGGGAGCTGTTTTTT. Translated, it gives CASSLRQGSTGELFF.

The chain couples TRBV6-1 to TRBJ2-7, with a possible D match to TRBD1 (5 bases). There are 12 residues in the CDR3. The V end was cut by 0 bases, the J end by 5 bases, with 5 bases between. Germline V gene data show CDR1 as MNHNS and CDR2 as SASEGT. The CDR3 region is CASSEAGDEQYV. In DNA form, the CDR3 reads TGTGCCAGCAGTGAAGCAGGGGACGAGCAGTACGTC.

V usage is TRBV20-1 and J usage is TRBJ2-5; TRBD2 is a possible D gene (6 bases). Germline-derived CDR1 and CDR2 are DFQATT and SNEGSKA (reference sequence). V was shortened by 6 bases and J by 1 base, with 6 bases between the two germline ends. CDR3 length equals 11 residues. In DNA form, the CDR3 reads TGCAGTGCGGAGGGCCAAGAGACCCAGTACTTC. It codes for CSAEGQETQYF.

The rearrangement links TRBV7-9 to TRBJ2-3; TRBD2 matches at 7 bases. Germline V gives CDR1 SEHNR, CDR2 FQNEAQ (reference sequence). Trimming removed 5 bases from V and 4 bases from J; junction bases left unmatched: 6. The CDR3 runs 14 residues. For the CDR3, the DNA is TGTGCCAGCAGCCCCGGACTAGTCGCAGATACGCAGTATTTT. Translation: CASSPGLVADTQYF.

The chain has TRBV11-2 and TRBJ1-2; D is undetermined. Germline loops: CDR1 SGHAT, CDR2 FQNNGV. Trimming left V 5 bases short and J 0 bases short, with 16 bases between. The CDR3 is 16 residues long. CDR3 sequence: CASSPWSREANYGYTF. The CDR3 DNA reads as TGTGCCAGCAGCCCCTGGTCACGCGAAGCTAACTATGGCTACACCTTC.

J is TRBJ2-3 and V is TRBV20-1; TRBD2 is a possible D gene (6 bases). V lost 3 bases to trimming and J lost 6 bases, with 10 bases between them. Per germline, CDR1 DFQATT and CDR2 SNEGSKA (reference sequence). The CDR3 is made up of 12 amino acids. The DNA for the CDR3 is TGCAGTGCTAGTTATGCGGGGGATACGCAGTATTTT. Protein product: CSASYAGDTQYF.

This rearrangement joins TRBV11-2 to TRBJ1-6; TRBD1 matches 7 bases. J was trimmed by 8 bases and V by 5 bases; bases with no gene match: 9. The germline V gene has CDR1 SGHAT and CDR2 FQNNGV. The CDR3 totals 15 residues. This chain's CDR3 is CASSRRTGGDSPLHF. The CDR3 DNA reads as TGTGCCAGCAGCAGGAGGACAGGCGGGGATTCACCCCTCCACTTT. The full variable domain, completed using reference TRBV11-2 and TRBJ1-6, is EAGVAQSPRYKIIEKRQSVAFWCNPISGHATLYWYQQILGQGPKLLIQFQNNGVVDDSQLPKDRFSAERLKGVDSTLKIQPAKLEDSAVYLCASSRRTGGDSPLHFGNGTRLTVT.

The rearrangement links TRBV11-2 to TRBJ1-5; TRBD1 might be the D (6 bases). V was shortened by 5 bases and J by 4 bases, with 18 bases between the two germline ends. Germline V gene lookup returns CDR1 SGHAT and CDR2 FQNNGV. This CDR3 comprises 16 residues. CDR3 region: CASSRSGGTENQPQHF. In DNA form, the CDR3 reads TGTGCCAGCAGCCGTAGCGGGGGCACGGAGAATCAGCCCCAGCATTTT.

The V gene is TRBV24-1, the J gene TRBJ1-1; 7 bases align to TRBD1. This CDR3 spans 13 amino acids. The V and J ends lost 9 bases and 5 bases, in that order; junction bases with no gene match: 8. Germline lookup yields CDR1 KGHDR and CDR2 SFDVKD. CDR3 DNA: TGTGCCACCCAGGGGGGTTGGGGGACTGAAGCTTTCTTT. Protein sequence: CATQGGWGTEAFF.

The J gene is TRBJ2-4, the V gene TRBV19, with D tentatively TRBD2 (5 bases). The CDR3 extends over 14 amino acids. Trimming took 4 bases from V and 8 from J, leaving 15 bases between them. Germline values: CDR1 LNHDA, CDR2 SQIVND (reference sequence). CDR3 nucleotide sequence: TGTGCCAGTAGTAGACCCCTGGTCGGGGACATTCAGTACTTC. It translates to CASSRPLVGDIQYF.